The next 4 T cell receptor beta chains were all read from a single sample in a study of blood T cell repertoires in COVID-19. This table comes from immunoSEQ multiplex PCR, and its TCRdb copy is limited to in-frame clones, with some not included. The sample lists about 420,000 clones; about 90% were seen once. The sequencing sample was made of peripheral blood. These receptors all come from a young man with COVID-19, enrolled during active disease.

This chain connects TRBV10-2 to TRBJ2-7, with 8 nucleotides matching TRBD1. CDR3 size: 16 residues. The germline gives CDR1 WSHSY, CDR2 SAAADI. The V segment lost 2 bases and the J segment 0 bases; nucleotides outside the gene matches: 6. DNA of the CDR3: TGCGCCAGCAGTGAGCCGACAGGGGCCTTCTCCTACGAGCAGTACTTC. It translates to CASSEPTGAFSYEQYF.

V usage is TRBV19 and J usage is TRBJ1-6; 9 bases match TRBD1. CDR1 is LNHDA and CDR2 is SQIVND in the germline V gene (reference sequence). The CDR3 is made up of 16 amino acids. V trimming: 0 bases; J trimming: 5 bases; junction bases outside the gene matches: 2. CDR3 in amino acids: CASSIDRDRDNSPLHF. In DNA, the CDR3 is TGTGCCAGTAGTATAGACCGGGACAGGGATAATTCACCCCTCCACTTT.

Worth noting for this clone: Other DNA sequences in the same sample also yield this CDR3. The chain joins TRBV5-1 to TRBJ2-3; D possibly corresponds to TRBD2 (6 bases). Trimming pared 2 bases from V and 0 bases from J, leaving 7 bases between. This CDR3 spans 14 amino acids. Germline V CDR1 and CDR2: SGHRS, YFSETQ. For the CDR3, the DNA is TGCGCCAGCAGCTTTAGCGGCAGCACAGATACGCAGTATTTT. It specifies CASSFSGSTDTQYF.

The V gene is TRBV7-6, the J gene TRBJ2-2, with 9 bases aligning to TRBD1. V trimming: 4 bases; J trimming: 6 bases; junction bases outside the gene matches: 6. The CDR3 is 15 residues long. Germline CDR1 reads SGHVS; CDR2 reads FNYEAQ. The CDR3 coding sequence is TGTGCCAGCAGCTCTCAGACAGGGGGGGCCGGGGAGCTGTTTTTT. Its protein product is CASSSQTGGAGELFF.